This TCR beta chain was observed in a study of blood T cell repertoires in COVID-19. The CDR3 totals 19 residues. V gave up 0 bases and J gave up 2 bases; unmatched junction bases: 14. Germline lookup yields CDR1 SGHTA and CDR2 FQGNSA. Here immunoSEQ multiplex PCR was the method, and the copy in TCRdb shows in-frame clones only, minus some. This table holds about 200,000 clones, more than 70% found once. This chain uses TRBV7-2 with TRBJ2-7; 9 bases are a match to TRBD2. The sample consisted of peripheral blood. This clonotype was sampled from a man aged 45-65 years with COVID-19, enrolled during active disease. Here the CDR3 DNA reads TGTGCCAGCAGCTTAGCGGGGATAGCGGGGGCCAACAGTGCCTACGAGCAGTACTTC. Its translation is CASSLAGIAGANSAYEQYF. Variable domain in full (rest from reference TRBV7-2 and TRBJ2-7): GAGVSQSPSNKVTEKGKDVELRCDPISGHTALYWYRQSLGQGLEFLIYFQGNSAPDKSGLPSDRFSAERTGGSVSTLTIQRTQQEDSAVYLCASSLAGIAGANSAYEQYFGPGTRLTVT.